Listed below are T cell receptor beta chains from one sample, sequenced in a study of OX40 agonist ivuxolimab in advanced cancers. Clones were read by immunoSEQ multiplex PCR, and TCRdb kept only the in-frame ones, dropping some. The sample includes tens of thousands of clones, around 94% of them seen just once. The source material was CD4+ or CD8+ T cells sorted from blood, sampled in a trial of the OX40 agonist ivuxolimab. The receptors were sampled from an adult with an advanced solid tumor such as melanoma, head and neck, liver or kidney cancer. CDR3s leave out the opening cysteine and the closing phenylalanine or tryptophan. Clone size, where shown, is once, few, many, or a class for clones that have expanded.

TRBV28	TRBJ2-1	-	ASSFWEIAGETNEQF
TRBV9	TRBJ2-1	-	ASSGQLAGGQDEQF
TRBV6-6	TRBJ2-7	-	ASRRGAITEQY
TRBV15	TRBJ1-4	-	ATSRDRTVNEKLF
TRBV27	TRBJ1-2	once	ASSSSPGTGFLGYT
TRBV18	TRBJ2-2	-	ASSPPDRINTGELF
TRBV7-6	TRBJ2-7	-	ASSSPRNEQY
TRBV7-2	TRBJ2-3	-	ASSLTFSSTDTQY
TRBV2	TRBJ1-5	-	ASGFLLDHSSNQPQH
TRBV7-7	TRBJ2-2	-	ASSFKQGHGELF
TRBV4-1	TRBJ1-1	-	ASSQGRIGTEAF
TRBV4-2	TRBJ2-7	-	ASSQDLGLADPYEQY
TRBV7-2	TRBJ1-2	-	ASSFSGYGYT
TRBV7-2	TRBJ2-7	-	ASSLGLGYEQY
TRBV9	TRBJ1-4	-	ASSGGTATNEKLF
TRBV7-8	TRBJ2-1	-	ASSSSAASGRLGEQF
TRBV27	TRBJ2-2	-	ASINTGQGGPGELF
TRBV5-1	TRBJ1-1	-	ASSLRNTEAF
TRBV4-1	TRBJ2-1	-	ASRPSTGFYNEQF
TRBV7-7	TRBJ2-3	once	ASSSGAGYTDTQY
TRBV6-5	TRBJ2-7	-	ASSPRAGEYEQY
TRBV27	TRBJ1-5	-	ASSSGNQPQH
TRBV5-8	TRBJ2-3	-	ASSLGGRAYTDTQY
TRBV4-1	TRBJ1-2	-	ASSQVGVANYGYT
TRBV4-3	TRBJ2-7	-	ASSQDRGGQASSYEQY
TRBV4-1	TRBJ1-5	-	ASSLDSLNQPQH
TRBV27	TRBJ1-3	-	ASSLAGPGSGNTIY
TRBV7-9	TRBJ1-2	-	ASSSLTPNYGYT
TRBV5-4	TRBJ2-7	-	ASSLGGEQY
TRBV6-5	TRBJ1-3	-	ASSAKGVGNTIY
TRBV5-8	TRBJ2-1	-	ASSSGLAGPNSYNEQF
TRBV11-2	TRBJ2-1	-	ASSLVLGGGPPNEQF
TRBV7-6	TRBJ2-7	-	ASSLGTSFGSYEQY
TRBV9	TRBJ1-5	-	ASSTSQGQPQH
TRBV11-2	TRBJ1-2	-	ASSEGQGLGYT
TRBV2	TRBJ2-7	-	ASRADGTVYEQY
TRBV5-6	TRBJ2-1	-	ASAQADSYNEQF
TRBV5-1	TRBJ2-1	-	ASSFETGGYNEQF
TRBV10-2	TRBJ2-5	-	ASSRGAPSQETQY
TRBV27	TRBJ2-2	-	ASSFIEVAGDTGELF
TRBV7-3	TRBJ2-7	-	ASSQGPGLQY
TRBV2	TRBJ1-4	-	ASKPIGGSFYEKLF
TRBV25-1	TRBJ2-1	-	ASRPYNNEQF
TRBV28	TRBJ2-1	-	ASSPFNEQF
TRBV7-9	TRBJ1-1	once	ASSHGDAEAF
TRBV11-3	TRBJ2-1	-	ASSFNFGRDEQF
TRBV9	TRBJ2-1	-	ASSATGDEQF
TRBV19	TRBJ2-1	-	ASSIASGGLYEQF
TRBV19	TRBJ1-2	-	ASSPSAGAGYGYT
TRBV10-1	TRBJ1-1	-	ASRLGVHEAF
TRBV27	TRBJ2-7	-	ASSFSGTGIYEQY
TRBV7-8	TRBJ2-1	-	ASSLQGSSYNEQF
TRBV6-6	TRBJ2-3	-	ASSYGLATDTQY
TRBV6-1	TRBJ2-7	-	ASSHGNEQY
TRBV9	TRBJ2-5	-	ASSPPTGLMGEQY
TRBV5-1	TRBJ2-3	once	ASSLKREGTDTQY
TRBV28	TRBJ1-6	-	ASSLVQESSPLH
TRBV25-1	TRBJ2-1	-	ASSATSSYNEQF
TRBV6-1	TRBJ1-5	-	ASRALLGGSQPQH